This T cell receptor (beta chain) came from a study of T cell repertoires in cytomegalovirus infection. Overall study results and limits: Using cumulative public TCR beta family frequency, the authors identified those who carried CMV together with the relevant HLA.

TCRdb re-called the reads through MiXCR, storing one row per CDR3 protein. The sample has about 740,000 distinct CDR3 sequences; roughly a third are singletons. This clonotype was picked up many times. What it binds is not known. The receptor comes from a human donor in good health (CMV status not recorded). Some clones in this sample may be carry-over from other donors' samples. The sequencing input was PBMCs.

CDR3 coding DNA: TGTGCCAGCAGTTCCGGGACAGGGGCTTCCTACGAGCAGTACTTC. Amino acid sequence: CASSSGTGASYEQYF. The V gene is TRBV7-9, the J gene TRBJ2-7; 10 nucleotides align to TRBD1. The V and J ends lost 6 bases and 1 base, in that order; junction bases with no gene match: 6. This CDR3 contains 15 residues. The germline CDR1 and CDR2 sequences are SEHNR and FQNEAQ (reference sequence). The full variable domain, its missing parts supplied by reference TRBV7-9 and TRBJ2-7, is DTGVSQNPRHKITKRGQNVTFRCDPISEHNRLYWYRQTLGQGPEFLTYFQNEAQLEKSRLLSDRFSAERPKGSFSTLEIQRTEQGDSAMYLCASSSGTGASYEQYFGPGTRLTVT.